The clone carrying this T cell receptor (beta chain) occurred a few times. The assay was immunoSEQ multiplex PCR, and TCRdb's table has in-frame clones only and misses some. The sample consists of about 43,000 clones, roughly four fifths of them appearing once. Per the germline V gene, CDR1 is SNHLY and CDR2 is FYNNEI. The CDR3 has 16 amino acids. V gave up 4 bases and J gave up 2 bases; unmatched junction bases: 1. These data belong to a study of blood T cell repertoires in COVID-19. Study in general: The United States, Italy and Spain supplied acute and convalescent COVID-19 samples. Nucleic acid was either cDNA or gDNA, and it came from T cells, B-cell-depleted T cells, or PBMCs.

The source material was peripheral blood. The sequence came from a woman between 55 and 75 years old with acute or convalescent COVID-19. The gene calls are TRBV2 and TRBJ2-1, with 14 bases identical to TRBD2. This chain's CDR3 is CASSGGLAGAYNEQFF. The CDR3 DNA sequence: TGTGCCAGCAGTGGGGGACTAGCGGGGGCCTACAATGAGCAGTTCTTC.